This TCR beta chain originates from a study of blood T cells in healthy people across ages (dated by TCRdb to about 2015). For the wider study: In model experiments, template switching captured roughly one uniquely barcoded TCR beta cDNA molecule for every two T cells. The study measured age-related changes in TCR beta repertoire diversity using deep sequencing normalized with unique cDNA molecular identifiers. Donors were grouped into four age groups: young (average roughly 15 years), middle-aged (about 40), aged (62) and long-lived (just over 80). Donors of different ages were randomly distributed across sequencing lanes to avoid experimental bias. For two donors (one aged 18 to 29 and one aged 80 or older), the study analyzed two additional independent replicas of 1 million unique cDNA reads from the same blood draw.

Overall study outcomes, separate from this receptor: Observed TCR beta diversity per million T cells fell roughly linearly with age, and a significant reduction was already apparent by age around 40. Because the CMV infection status of the donors was unknown, age-related changes in expanded clonotypes may potentially have been confounded. Compared with the aged group, more naive CD4+ T cells, fewer expanded clones and increased TCR diversity were shown by the long-lived group, suggesting age selection. Estimates of total diversity based on one million sequenced T cells were considered lower bounds and underestimates. There was a strong correlation between observed TCR beta diversity and the percentage of naive T cells measured by flow cytometry. Conclusive comparison of naive and antigen-experienced compartments was prevented by the profiling of bulk unsorted PBMCs.

For this chain, trimming is 2 bases at the V end and 4 bases at the J end, and the number of junction bases without a gene match is 4. The CDR3 sequence holds 15 residues, the cysteine and phenylalanine included. The CDR3 DNA has 45 bases and is translated from base 1. The germline V gene gives CDR1 as MNHEY and CDR2 as SVGAGI. This clonotype was seen ten or more times. It has no known antigen specificity. Base-call qualities are not available, and no considerably larger clone is one nucleotide away. The library was prepared using 5' RACE. TCRdb names Illumina HiSeq 2500 as the instrument used. A second PCR of about 7 to 12 cycles was performed with a sample-barcoded 5' primer and a J-beta primer mix. A template-switch 5' adaptor carrying 12 random nucleotides introduced a unique molecular identifier onto each TCR beta cDNA molecule. At least 2.5 million CDR3-containing paired-end reads were obtained from each sample. The Mint cDNA synthesis kit, primed by a TRBC-specific oligonucleotide, was used to synthesize first-strand cDNA from all RNA. Following uracil-DNA glycosylase treatment, a first 18-cycle PCR with universal primers M1SS and BC2_uni_R was performed on all cDNA. The paper's data handling went like this. Each sample was normalized by randomly selecting 1 million high-quality reads, each carrying a distinct molecular identifier. Reads with shared molecular identifiers were discarded instead of being binned into consensus sequences. MiTCR, set to a Q25 quality threshold and the strictest error-elimination algorithm, was used for CDR3 identification, clonotype clustering and error correction. Lower-bound total TCR beta diversity was estimated with a nonparametric unseen species model using Euler transformation. TCRdb trimmed public reads at Q25 via fastp, called clones via MiXCR and kept in-frame beta chains. Duplicate CDR3 protein sequences are folded into a single record with the most common DNA and genes. TCRdb, not the original authors, processed these V and J calls. The sample table contains hundreds of thousands of distinct CDR3 sequences; only one count was recorded for roughly 41% of them. The ten biggest clones cover around 30% of the sample.

Donors were 30 to 45 systemically healthy Caucasian individuals from Russia aged 6 to 90 years. Roughly 11 milliliters of peripheral blood were drawn from each donor into EDTA-treated Vacutainer tubes. Ficoll-Paque density-gradient centrifugation was used to isolate PBMCs, with at least 6.5 million per sample. Trizol reagent was used to extract total RNA from PBMCs, with at least 5 micrograms per sample. For every donor, flow cytometry on a PBMC aliquot measured the percentage of naive CD45RAhigh/CD27high T cells. This receptor was obtained from a man older than 75 in good health. The V and J genes are TRBV6-5 and TRBJ2-7; the central 11 bases match TRBD2. The sequenced sample consisted of blood. The nucleotide sequence reads as follows: TGTGCCAGCAGTTACACGGCTAGCGGGGGGTACGAGCAGTACTTC. Translation gives CASSYTASGGYEQYF.